This TCR beta chain was identified during a study of shared clonotypes between healthy human individuals. Findings and caveats of the study: Sharing across four donors was highest in naive CD4 (roughly 5%) and lowest in memory CD8 (0.4%).

CD45RO negativity and positive selection for CCR7 defined naive CD8 cells, a population that excluded terminally differentiated effector memory CD45RA+ cells. This CDR3 has 11 residues. V was cut by 2 bases and J by 4 bases, with 5 bases left in between. Germline V CDR1 and CDR2: DFQATT, SNEGSKA (reference sequence). Comment on this clone: The antigen remains undetermined.

Evenly divided among several immunoSEQ plates was the genomic DNA of each subset. TCRdb keeps only in-frame clones here, not all; method: immunoSEQ multiplex PCR. The sample yields about 1,800,000 clones, roughly 95% seen once. The chain couples TRBV20-1 to TRBJ1-1, with unresolved D. The specimen was naive CD8+ T cells sorted from blood. The source of this sequence is a man younger than 35 in good health. CDR3 nucleotides: TGCAGTGCTAGAATGAGCACTGAAGCTTTCTTT. It yields the protein CSARMSTEAFF.